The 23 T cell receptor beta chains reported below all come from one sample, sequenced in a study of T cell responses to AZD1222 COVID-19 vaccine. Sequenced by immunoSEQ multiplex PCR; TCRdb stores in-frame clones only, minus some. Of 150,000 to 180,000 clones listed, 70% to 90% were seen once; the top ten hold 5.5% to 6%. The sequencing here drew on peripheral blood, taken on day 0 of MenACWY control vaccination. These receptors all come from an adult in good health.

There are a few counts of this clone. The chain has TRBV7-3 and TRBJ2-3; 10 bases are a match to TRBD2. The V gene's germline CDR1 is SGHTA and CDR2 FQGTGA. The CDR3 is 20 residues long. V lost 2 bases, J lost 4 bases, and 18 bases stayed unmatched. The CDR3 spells CASSLLGPLVAGGPSDTQYF. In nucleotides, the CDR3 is TGTGCCAGCAGCTTACTGGGCCCCCTAGTAGCGGGAGGCCCCTCAGATACGCAGTATTTT.

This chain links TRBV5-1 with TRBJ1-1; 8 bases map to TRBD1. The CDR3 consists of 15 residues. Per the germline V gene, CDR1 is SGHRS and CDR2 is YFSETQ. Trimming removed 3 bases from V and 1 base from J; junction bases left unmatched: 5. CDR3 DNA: TGCGCCAGCAGCTCGACAGGGGCCAGGAACACTGAAGCTTTCTTT. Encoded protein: CASSSTGARNTEAFF. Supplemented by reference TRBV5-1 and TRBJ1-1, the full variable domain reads KAGVTQTPRYLIKTRGQQVTLSCSPISGHRSVSWYQQTPGQGLQFLFEYFSETQRNKGNFPGRFSGRQFSNSRSEMNVSTLELGDSALYLCASSSTGARNTEAFFGQGTRLTVV.

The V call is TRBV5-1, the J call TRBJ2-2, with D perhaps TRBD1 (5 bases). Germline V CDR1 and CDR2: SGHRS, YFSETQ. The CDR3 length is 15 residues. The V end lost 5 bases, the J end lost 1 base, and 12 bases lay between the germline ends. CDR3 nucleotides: TGCGCCAGCAGAAGACTGACAGAGAACACCGGGGAGCTGTTTTTT. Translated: CASRRLTENTGELFF.

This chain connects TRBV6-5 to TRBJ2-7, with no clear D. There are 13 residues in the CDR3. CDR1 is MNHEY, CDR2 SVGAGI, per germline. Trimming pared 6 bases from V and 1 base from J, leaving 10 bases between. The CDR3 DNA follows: TGTGCCAGCAGAGACGGGCCGTCCTACGAGCAGTACGTC. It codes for CASRDGPSYEQYV.

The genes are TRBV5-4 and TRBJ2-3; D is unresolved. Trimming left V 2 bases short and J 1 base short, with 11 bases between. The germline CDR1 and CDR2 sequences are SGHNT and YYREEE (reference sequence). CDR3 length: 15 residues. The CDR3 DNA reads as TGTGCCAGCAGCTTTAGTCTCATGGGCACAGATACGCAGTATTTT. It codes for CASSFSLMGTDTQYF.

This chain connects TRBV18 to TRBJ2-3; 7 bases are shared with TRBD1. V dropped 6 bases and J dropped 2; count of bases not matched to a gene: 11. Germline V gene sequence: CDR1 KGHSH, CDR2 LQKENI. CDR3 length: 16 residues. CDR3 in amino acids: CASSLTTGSFTDTQYF. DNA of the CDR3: TGTGCCAGCTCCCTTACGACAGGGTCGTTCACAGATACGCAGTATTTT.

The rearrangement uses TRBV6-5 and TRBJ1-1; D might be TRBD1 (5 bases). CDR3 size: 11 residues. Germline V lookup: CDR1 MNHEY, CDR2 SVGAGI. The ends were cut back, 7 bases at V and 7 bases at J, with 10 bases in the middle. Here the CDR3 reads CASMRQLEAFF. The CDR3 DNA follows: TGTGCCAGCATGCGACAGCTTGAAGCTTTCTTT.

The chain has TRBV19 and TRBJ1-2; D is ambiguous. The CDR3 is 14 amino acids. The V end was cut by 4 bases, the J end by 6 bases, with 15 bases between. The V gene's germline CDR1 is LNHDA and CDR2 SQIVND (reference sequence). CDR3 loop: CASSNWEDPDGYTF. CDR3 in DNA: TGTGCCAGTAGTAATTGGGAGGACCCGGATGGCTACACCTTC.

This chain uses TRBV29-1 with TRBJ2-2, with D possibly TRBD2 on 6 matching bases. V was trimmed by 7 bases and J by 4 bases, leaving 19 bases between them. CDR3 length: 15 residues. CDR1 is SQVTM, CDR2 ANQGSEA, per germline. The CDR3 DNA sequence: TGCAGCGCCCAGACTTGGGGGGATATCACCGGGGAGCTGTTTTTT. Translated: CSAQTWGDITGELFF.

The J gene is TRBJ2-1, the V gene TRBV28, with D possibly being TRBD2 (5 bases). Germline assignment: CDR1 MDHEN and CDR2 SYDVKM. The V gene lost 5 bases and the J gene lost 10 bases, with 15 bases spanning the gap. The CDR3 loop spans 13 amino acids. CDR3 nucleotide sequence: TGTGCCAGCAGTCCACCCCTAGCAAACGAGCAGTTCTTC. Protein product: CASSPPLANEQFF.

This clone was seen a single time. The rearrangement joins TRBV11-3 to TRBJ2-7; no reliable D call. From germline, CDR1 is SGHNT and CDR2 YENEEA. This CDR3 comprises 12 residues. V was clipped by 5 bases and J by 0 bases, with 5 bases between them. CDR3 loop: CASSRASYEQYF. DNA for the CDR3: TGTGCCAGCAGCCGGGCCTCCTACGAGCAGTACTTC.

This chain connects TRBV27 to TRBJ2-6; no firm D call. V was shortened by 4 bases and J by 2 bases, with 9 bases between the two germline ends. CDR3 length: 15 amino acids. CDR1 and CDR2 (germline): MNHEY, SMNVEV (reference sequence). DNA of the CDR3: TGTGCCAGCAGTTCCCCGGGTGCTGGGGCCAACGTCCTGACTTTC. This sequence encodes CASSSPGAGANVLTF.

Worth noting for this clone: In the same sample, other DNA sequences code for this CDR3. CDR3 DNA sequence: TGTGCCAGTAGCCCGGCCCTCAACCAGCCCCAGCATTTT. This encodes CASSPALNQPQHF. The chain joins TRBV6-6 to TRBJ1-5; D is uncertain. Deletions cut 9 bases from V and 7 bases from J, with 16 bases between. The germline CDR1 and CDR2 sequences are MNHNY and SVGAGI (reference sequence). The CDR3 consists of 13 residues.

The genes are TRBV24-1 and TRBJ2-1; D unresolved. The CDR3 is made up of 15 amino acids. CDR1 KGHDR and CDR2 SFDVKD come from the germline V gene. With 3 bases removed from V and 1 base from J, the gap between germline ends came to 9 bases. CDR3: CATSDGRVSYNEQFF. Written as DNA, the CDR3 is TGTGCCACCAGTGATGGCCGGGTATCCTACAATGAGCAGTTCTTC.

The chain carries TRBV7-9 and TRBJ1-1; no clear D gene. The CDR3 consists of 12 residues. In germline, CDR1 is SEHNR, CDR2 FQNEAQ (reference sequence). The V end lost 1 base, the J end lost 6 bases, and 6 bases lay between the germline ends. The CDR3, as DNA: TGTGCCAGCAGCTTAGGGGTTCCTGAAGCTTTCTTT. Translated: CASSLGVPEAFF.

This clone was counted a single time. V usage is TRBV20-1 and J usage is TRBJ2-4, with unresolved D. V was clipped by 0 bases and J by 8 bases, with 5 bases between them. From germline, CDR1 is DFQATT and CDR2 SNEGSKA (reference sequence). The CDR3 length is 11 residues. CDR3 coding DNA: TGCAGTGCTAGAGATGTGGACATTCAGTACTTC. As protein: CSARDVDIQYF.

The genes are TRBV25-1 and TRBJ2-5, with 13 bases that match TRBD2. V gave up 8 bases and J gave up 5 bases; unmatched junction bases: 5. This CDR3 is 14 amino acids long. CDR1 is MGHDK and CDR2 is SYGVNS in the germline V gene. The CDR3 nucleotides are TGTGCCAGCCGGACTAGCGGGAGCGGGGAGACCCAGTACTTC. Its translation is CASRTSGSGETQYF.

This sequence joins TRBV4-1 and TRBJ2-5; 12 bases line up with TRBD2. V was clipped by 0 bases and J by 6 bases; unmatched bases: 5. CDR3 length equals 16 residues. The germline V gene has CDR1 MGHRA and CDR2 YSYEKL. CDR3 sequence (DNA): TGCGCCAGCAGCCAAGATGGACTAGCGGGGCATCAGACCCAGTACTTC. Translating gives CASSQDGLAGHQTQYF.

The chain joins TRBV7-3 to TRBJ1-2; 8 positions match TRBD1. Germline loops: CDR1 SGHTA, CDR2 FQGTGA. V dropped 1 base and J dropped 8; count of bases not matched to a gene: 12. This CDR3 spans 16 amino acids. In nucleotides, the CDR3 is TGTGCCAGCAGCTTAATGCAGGGGGCCGGTTGGCGCGGCTACACCTTC. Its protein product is CASSLMQGAGWRGYTF.

The CDR3 DNA follows: TGTGCCAGCAGCTTTTCCTCCGACGGCTACACCTTC. Translation gives CASSFSSDGYTF. J is TRBJ1-2 and V is TRBV5-5; D unresolved. The CDR3 has 12 residues. With 2 bases removed from V and 8 bases from J, the gap between germline ends came to 10 bases. Germline V gene data show CDR1 as SGHKS and CDR2 as YYEKEE (reference sequence).

In nucleotides, the CDR3 is TGTGCCAGCAGCCAGGGACCGGGGGTTGGATATGAGCAGTTCTTC. The encoded protein is CASSQGPGVGYEQFF. V is TRBV5-5 and J is TRBJ2-1; D is perhaps TRBD2 (6 bases). V dropped 4 bases and J dropped 8 bases, with 19 bases sitting between them. Germline V gene lookup returns CDR1 SGHKS and CDR2 YYEKEE (reference sequence). The CDR3 covers 15 residues.

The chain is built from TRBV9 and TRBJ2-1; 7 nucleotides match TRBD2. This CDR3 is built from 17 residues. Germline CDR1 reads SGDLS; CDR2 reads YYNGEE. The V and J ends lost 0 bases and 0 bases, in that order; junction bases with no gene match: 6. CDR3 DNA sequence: TGTGCCAGCAGCGTAGTAAGTAGCGGGCCCTCCTACAATGAGCAGTTCTTC. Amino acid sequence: CASSVVSSGPSYNEQFF.

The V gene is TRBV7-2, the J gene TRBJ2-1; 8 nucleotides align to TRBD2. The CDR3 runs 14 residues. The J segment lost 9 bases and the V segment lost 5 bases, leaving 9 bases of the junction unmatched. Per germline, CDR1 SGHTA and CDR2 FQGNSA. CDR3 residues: CASSREGWDPEQFF. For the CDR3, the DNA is TGTGCCAGCAGCCGGGAGGGGTGGGATCCTGAGCAGTTCTTC.